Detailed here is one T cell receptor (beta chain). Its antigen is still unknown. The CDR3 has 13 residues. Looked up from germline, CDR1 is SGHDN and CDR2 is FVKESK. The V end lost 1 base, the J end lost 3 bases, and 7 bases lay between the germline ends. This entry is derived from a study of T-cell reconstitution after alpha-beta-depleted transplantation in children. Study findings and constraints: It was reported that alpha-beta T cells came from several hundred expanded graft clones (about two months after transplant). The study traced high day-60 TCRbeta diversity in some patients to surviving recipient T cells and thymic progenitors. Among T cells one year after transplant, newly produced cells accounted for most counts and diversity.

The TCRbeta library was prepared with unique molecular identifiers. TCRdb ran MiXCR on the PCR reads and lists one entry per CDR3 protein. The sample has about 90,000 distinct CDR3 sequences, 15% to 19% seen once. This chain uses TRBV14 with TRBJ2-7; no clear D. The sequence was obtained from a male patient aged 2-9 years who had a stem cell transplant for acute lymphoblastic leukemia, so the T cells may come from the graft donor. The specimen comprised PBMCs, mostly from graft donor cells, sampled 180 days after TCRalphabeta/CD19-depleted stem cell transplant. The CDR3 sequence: CASSQVQSYEQYF. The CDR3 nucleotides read TGTGCCAGCAGCCAAGTACAGAGCTACGAGCAGTACTTC.